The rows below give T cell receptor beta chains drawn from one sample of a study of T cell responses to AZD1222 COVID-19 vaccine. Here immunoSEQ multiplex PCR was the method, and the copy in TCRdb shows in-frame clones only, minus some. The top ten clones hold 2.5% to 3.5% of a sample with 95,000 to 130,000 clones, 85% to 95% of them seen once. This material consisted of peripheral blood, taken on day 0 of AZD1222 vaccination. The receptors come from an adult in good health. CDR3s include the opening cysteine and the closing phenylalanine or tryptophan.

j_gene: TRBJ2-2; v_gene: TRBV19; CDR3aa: CASSWTSGRRELFF
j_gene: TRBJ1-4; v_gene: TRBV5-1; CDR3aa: CASGTTLNEKLFF
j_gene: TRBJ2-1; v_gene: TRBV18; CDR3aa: CASSPLWTATYNEQFF
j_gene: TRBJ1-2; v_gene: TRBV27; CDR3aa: CASSSWGADGYTF
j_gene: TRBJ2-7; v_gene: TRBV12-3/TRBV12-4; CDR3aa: CASTWGGGEQYF
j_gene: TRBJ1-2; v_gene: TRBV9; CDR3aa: CASSPEDPGADYGYTF
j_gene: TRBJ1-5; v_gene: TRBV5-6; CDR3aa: CASSLVGLNQPQHF
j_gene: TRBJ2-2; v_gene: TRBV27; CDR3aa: CASSLISGELFF
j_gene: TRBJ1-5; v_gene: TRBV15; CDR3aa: CATSREGGRNQPQHF
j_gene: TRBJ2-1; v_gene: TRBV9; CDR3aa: CASSVTTGLAGGNYNEQFF
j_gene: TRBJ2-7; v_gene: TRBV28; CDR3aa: CASTNQRLAMRGYEQYF
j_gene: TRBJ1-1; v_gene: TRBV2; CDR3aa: CASRVRTGVATEAFF
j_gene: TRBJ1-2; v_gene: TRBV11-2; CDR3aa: CASSPTGSNNYGYTF
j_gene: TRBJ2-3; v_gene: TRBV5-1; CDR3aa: CASSLRVSTDTQYF
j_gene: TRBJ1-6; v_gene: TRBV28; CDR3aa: CASSFPGTDNSPLHF
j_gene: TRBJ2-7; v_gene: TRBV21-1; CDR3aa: CASSKISDWSYEQYF
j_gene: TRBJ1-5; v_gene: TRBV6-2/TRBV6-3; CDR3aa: CASSYNRDSQPQHF
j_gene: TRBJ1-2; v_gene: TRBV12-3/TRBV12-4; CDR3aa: CASKTTGYGYTF
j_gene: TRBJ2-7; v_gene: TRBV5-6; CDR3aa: CASSLASGRWYEQYF
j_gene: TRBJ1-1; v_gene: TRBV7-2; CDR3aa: CASSLGTGAEAFF
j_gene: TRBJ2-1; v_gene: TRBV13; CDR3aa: CASSLTPGGIRFPYYNEQFF
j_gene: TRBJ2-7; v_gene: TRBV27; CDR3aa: CASSLYRGYEQYF
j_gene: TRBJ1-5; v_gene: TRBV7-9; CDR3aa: CASSFGTGSQPQHF
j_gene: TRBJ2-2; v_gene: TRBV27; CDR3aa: CASSPELWRLTGELFF
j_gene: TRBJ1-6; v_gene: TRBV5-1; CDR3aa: CASTPSGTLDSPLHF
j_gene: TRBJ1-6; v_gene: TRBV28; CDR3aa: CASSLLTGSSYNSPLHF
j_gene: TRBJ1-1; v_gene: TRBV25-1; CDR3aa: CASSEWENTEAFF
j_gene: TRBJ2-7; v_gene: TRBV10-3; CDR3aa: CAIRSAGGQYF
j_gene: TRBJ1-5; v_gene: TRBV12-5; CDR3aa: CASGFHSDSNQPQHF
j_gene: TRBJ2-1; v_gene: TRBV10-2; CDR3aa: CASSEPYRGQFF
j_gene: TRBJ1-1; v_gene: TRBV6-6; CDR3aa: CASSYSLGNTEAFF
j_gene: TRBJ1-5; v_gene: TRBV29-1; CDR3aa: CSVEGPGPQHF
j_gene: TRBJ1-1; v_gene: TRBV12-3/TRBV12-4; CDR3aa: CASSFLDTEAFF
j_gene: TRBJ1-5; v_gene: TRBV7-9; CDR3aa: CASSRAGGIENQPQHF
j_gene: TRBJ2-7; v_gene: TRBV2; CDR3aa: CASSVGTGFNYEQYF
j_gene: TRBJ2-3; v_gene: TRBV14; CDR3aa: CASSLTGLAGVGPDTQYF
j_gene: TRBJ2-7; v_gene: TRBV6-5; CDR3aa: CASSFLGGEQYF
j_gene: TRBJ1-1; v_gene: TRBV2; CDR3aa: CASRETGGSEAFF
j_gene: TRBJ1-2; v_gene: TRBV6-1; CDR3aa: CASSEANYGYTF
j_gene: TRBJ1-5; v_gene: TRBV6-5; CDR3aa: CASGQPDQPQHF
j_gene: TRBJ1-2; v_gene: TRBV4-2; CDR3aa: CASSQTGTGYGYTF
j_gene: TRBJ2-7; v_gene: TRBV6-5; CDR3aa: CASSPMGSPPGEQYF
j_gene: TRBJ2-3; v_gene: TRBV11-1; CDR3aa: CASTSGGHEYF
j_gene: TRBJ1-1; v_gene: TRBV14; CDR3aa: CASSPQGFSHTEAFF
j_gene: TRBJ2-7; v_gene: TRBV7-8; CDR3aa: CASSFGTRGPQQYF
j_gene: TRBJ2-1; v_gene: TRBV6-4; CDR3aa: CATAVSASSYNEQFF
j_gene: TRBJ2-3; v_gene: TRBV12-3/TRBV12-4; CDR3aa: CASSLGLADTQYF
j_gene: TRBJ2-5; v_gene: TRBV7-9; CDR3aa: CASNLGGLETQYF
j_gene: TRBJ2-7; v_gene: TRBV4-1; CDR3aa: CASSQGGPTLRQYF
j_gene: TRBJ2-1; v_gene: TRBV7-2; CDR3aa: CASSPGGGVEFF
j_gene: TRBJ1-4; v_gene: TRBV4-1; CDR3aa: CASSQESAGGYEKLFF
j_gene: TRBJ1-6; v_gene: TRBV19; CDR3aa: CASEGSLNSPLHF
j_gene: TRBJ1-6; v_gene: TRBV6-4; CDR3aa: CASSRDEGGNSPLHF
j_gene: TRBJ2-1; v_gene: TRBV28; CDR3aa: CASRSGSYNEQFF